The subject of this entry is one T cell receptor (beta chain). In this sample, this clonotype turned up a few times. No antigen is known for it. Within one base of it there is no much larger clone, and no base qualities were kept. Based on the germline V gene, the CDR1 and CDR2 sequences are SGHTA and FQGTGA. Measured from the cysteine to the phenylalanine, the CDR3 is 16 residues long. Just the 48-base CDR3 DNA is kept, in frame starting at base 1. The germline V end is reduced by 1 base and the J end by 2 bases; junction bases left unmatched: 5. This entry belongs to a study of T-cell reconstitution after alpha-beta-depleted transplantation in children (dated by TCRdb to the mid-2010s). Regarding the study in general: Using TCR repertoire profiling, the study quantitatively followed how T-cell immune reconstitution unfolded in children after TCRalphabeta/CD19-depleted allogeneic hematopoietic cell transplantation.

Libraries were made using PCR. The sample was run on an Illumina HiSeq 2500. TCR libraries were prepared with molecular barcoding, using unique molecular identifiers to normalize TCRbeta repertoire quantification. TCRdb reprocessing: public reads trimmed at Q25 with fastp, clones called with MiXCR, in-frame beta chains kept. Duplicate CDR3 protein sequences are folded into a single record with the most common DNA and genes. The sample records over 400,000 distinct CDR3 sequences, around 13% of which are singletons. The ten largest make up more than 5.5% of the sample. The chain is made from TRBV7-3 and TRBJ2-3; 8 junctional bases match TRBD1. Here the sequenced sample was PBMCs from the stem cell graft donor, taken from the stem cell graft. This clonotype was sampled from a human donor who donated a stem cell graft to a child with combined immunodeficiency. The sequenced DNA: TGTGCCAGCAGCTTAAAGACAGGGGCCTACACAGATACGCAGTATTTT. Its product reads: CASSLKTGAYTDTQYF.